Following are 10 T cell receptor beta chains from one sample sequenced in a study of blood T cell repertoires in COVID-19. Measured with immunoSEQ multiplex PCR; TCRdb has only the in-frame clones, and not every one. The data contain 150,000 to 200,000 clones, about nine tenths of them seen just once; the ten biggest clones take up roughly 10%. The sample consisted of PBMCs or T cells enriched from blood (not recorded which). The receptors come from a woman aged 18 to 35 who had recovered from COVID-19.

V and J are TRBV6-5 and TRBJ1-2; weak D call: TRBD1 (6 bases). The CDR3 is 15 residues long. Per the germline V gene, CDR1 is MNHEY and CDR2 is SVGAGI. V gave up 6 bases and J gave up 10 bases, with 24 bases separating them. This chain's CDR3 is CASSASGQPKLTYTF. In nucleotides, the CDR3 is TGTGCCAGCAGCGCCTCAGGACAGCCCAAGCTAACCTACACCTTC.

The V call is TRBV21-1, the J call TRBJ1-1. TRBV21-1 is a pseudogene segment. The CDR3 runs to 13 residues. The CDR3 spells CATQKLTHTEAFF. The CDR3 bases are TGTGCCACCCAAAAACTTACTCACACTGAAGCTTTCTTT.

The V call is TRBV7-9, the J call TRBJ1-2; D may be TRBD1 (5 bases). V was pared by 5 bases and J by 6 bases, with 22 bases between. The CDR3 loop spans 16 amino acids. Germline V gives CDR1 SEHNR, CDR2 FQNEAQ (reference sequence). CDR3 nucleotide sequence: TGTGCCAGCAGCCCCCGAAACACCGGGACTGAGAATGGCTACACCTTC. Translating it yields CASSPRNTGTENGYTF.

The CDR3 sequence is CASSFRQQGGEGYTF. In nucleotides, the CDR3 is TGTGCCAGCAGTTTCCGACAACAGGGAGGGGAGGGCTACACCTTC. The chain links TRBV27 to TRBJ1-2; D is possibly TRBD1 (6 bases). Germline values: CDR1 MNHEY, CDR2 SMNVEV (reference sequence). V shed 3 bases and J shed 8 bases, with 19 bases lying between them. This CDR3 spans 15 amino acids.

V and J are TRBV15 and TRBJ1-1, with D unresolved. V dropped 4 bases and J dropped 3 bases, with 3 bases sitting between them. The CDR3 contains 11 residues. The germline V gene encodes CDR1 LNHNV and CDR2 YYDKDF (reference sequence). CDR3 sequence: CATSTYTEAFF. CDR3 coding DNA: TGTGCCACCAGCACATACACTGAAGCTTTCTTT.

The genes are TRBV7-2 and TRBJ1-2; D gene ambiguous. CDR3 length: 14 residues. CDR1 is SGHTA, CDR2 FQGNSA, per germline. V dropped 5 bases and J dropped 0 bases, with 10 bases sitting between them. The CDR3 DNA reads TGTGCCAGCAGCAATGGCGGGTCTAACTATGGCTACACCTTC. Translated, it gives CASSNGGSNYGYTF.

The chain uses TRBV5-1 and TRBJ2-3; weak D call: TRBD2 (6 bases). The CDR3 loop spans 14 amino acids. Trimming left V 4 bases short and J 0 bases short, with 9 bases between. In germline, CDR1 is SGHRS, CDR2 YFSETQ. CDR3 nucleotides: TGCGCCAGCAGCGGCGGGGTGAGCACAGATACGCAGTATTTT. Amino acid sequence: CASSGGVSTDTQYF.

This clone appeared a few times. The J gene is TRBJ1-4, the V gene TRBV18; D is perhaps TRBD1 (5 bases). The CDR3 totals 14 residues. CDR1 and CDR2 (germline): KGHSH, LQKENI. V was pared by 3 bases and J by 8 bases, with 13 bases between. CDR3 sequence: CASSPTGVEEKLFF. Written as DNA, the CDR3 is TGTGCCAGCTCACCCACGGGGGTGGAGGAAAAACTGTTTTTT.

This chain links TRBV28 with TRBJ1-2; 7 bases are shared with TRBD1. Germline V gene sequence: CDR1 MDHEN, CDR2 SYDVKM. CDR3 size: 13 residues. The junction had 2 bases not matched to a gene; V was cut back by 5 bases and J by 2 bases. CDR3 loop: CASSTTGNYGYTF. The CDR3 DNA reads TGTGCCAGCAGTACGACAGGGAACTATGGCTACACCTTC.

V is TRBV7-2 and J is TRBJ2-2; D may be TRBD1 (6 bases). Germline values: CDR1 SGHTA, CDR2 FQGNSA. This CDR3 comprises 13 residues. With 4 bases removed from V and 7 bases from J, the gap between germline ends came to 10 bases. CDR3 sequence: CASSSQGIGELFF. CDR3 sequence (DNA): TGTGCCAGCAGCTCACAGGGAATCGGGGAGCTGTTTTTT. The complete variable domain, with remaining parts taken from reference TRBV7-2 and TRBJ2-2, reads GAGVSQSPSNKVTEKGKDVELRCDPISGHTALYWYRQSLGQGLEFLIYFQGNSAPDKSGLPSDRFSAERTGGSVSTLTIQRTQQEDSAVYLCASSSQGIGELFFGEGSRLTVL.